Below, 10 T cell receptor beta chains from the same sample are listed, as sequenced in a study of blood T cells in healthy people across ages. Through a sample-barcoded 5' primer and a J-beta primer mix, a second PCR was run for roughly 7 to 11 cycles. TCRdb ran MiXCR on the 5' RACE reads and lists one entry per CDR3 protein. The sample lists roughly 1.5 million distinct CDR3 sequences, less than 45% occurring once. The sample comprised blood. These receptors were collected from a woman younger than 35 in good health.

V gene TRBV27 combines with J gene TRBJ2-1; maybe TRBD2 (6 bases). The CDR3 has 17 residues. V lost 2 bases and J 0 bases, leaving 14 bases between the germline ends. Germline values: CDR1 MNHEY, CDR2 SMNVEV (reference sequence). In nucleotides, the CDR3 is TGTGCCAGCAGTTTAAATCGGCGGGGCAGCTCCTACAATGAGCAGTTCTTC. The encoded protein is CASSLNRRGSSYNEQFF.

This chain links TRBV20-1 with TRBJ2-7, with 7 bases matching TRBD1. V gave up 6 bases and J gave up 1 base; unmatched junction bases: 6. The CDR3 has 13 amino acids. Germline-derived CDR1 and CDR2 are DFQATT and SNEGSKA (reference sequence). The CDR3 DNA reads as TGCAGTGCCCCGGACAGGAGGTCCTACGAGCAGTACTTC. Translated: CSAPDRRSYEQYF.

This chain connects TRBV7-9 to TRBJ2-1, with 10 nucleotides matching TRBD2. Germline V lookup: CDR1 SEHNR, CDR2 FQNEAQ (reference sequence). V gave up 8 bases and J gave up 8 bases; unmatched junction bases: 18. CDR3 size: 17 residues. The CDR3 is CASAGGLADYNYDEQFF. The DNA of the CDR3 is TGTGCCAGCGCGGGCGGACTAGCGGACTACAATTACGATGAGCAGTTCTTC.

The sample holds a few counts of this clonotype. J is TRBJ2-7 and V is TRBV4-3, with D possibly called TRBD1 or TRBD2 (6 bases each). The CDR3 consists of 16 residues. Germline CDR1 reads LGHNA; CDR2 reads YSLEER. Trimming removed 0 bases at V and 1 base at J, with 13 bases between. DNA of the CDR3: TGCGCCAGCAGCCAAGATTTGAGGGGGGCTTCCTACGAGCAGTACTTC. Translated, it gives CASSQDLRGASYEQYF.

This clonotype was found many times. The V gene is TRBV9, the J gene TRBJ2-2; TRBD2 matches 7 bases. This CDR3 is 15 amino acids long. Per the germline V gene, CDR1 is SGDLS and CDR2 is YYNGEE. The V gene end was trimmed by 3 bases and the J gene end by 5 bases; junction bases not matched to a gene: 7. This CDR3 is CASSEGLDSTGELFF. As DNA, the CDR3 is TGTGCCAGCAGCGAAGGACTAGACTCAACCGGGGAGCTGTTTTTT. The variable domain in full, with the rest retrieved from reference TRBV9 and TRBJ2-2, is DSGVTQTPKHLITATGQRVTLRCSPRSGDLSVYWYQQSLDQGLQFLIQYYNGEERAKGNILERFSAQQFPDLHSELNLSSLELGDSALYFCASSEGLDSTGELFFGEGSRLTVL.

CDR3 amino acids: CSARDSRPSETQYF. The CDR3, as DNA: TGCAGTGCTAGAGATAGCCGGCCAAGTGAGACCCAGTACTTC. This sequence joins TRBV20-1 and TRBJ2-5; no clear D gene. Germline loops: CDR1 DFQATT, CDR2 SNEGSKA (reference sequence). This CDR3 is built from 14 residues. The V gene lost 0 bases and the J gene lost 5 bases, with 13 bases spanning the gap.

This clonotype was seen a few times. This chain links TRBV20-1 with TRBJ1-4; D uncertain. This CDR3 has 11 amino acids. The germline V gene encodes CDR1 DFQATT and CDR2 SNEGSKA (reference sequence). Trimming cost V 2 bases and J 8 bases, with 6 bases left between them. For the CDR3, the DNA is TGCAGTGCTAGAATTATAGAAAAACTGTTTTTT. Translation: CSARIIEKLFF.

CDR3 amino acids: CASRTTASLRGYTF. Written as DNA, the CDR3 is TGTGCCAGCAGAACGACCGCCTCCCTCCGTGGCTACACCTTC. The genes are TRBV6-2 or TRBV6-3 and TRBJ1-2; no firm D call. The V gene's germline CDR1 is MNHEY and CDR2 SVGEGT. This CDR3 has 14 amino acids. Trimming stripped 6 bases from V and 7 bases from J, with 18 bases between.

V gene TRBV12-3 or TRBV12-4 combines with J gene TRBJ2-1, with D perhaps TRBD2 (6 bases). The end of the DNA is better explained by TRBJ2-7, so the J call may be wrong. The CDR3 contains 17 residues. CDR3 residues: CASSSTLTGVPYNEQYF. The CDR3 nucleotides read TGTGCCAGCAGCTCTACCCTAACGGGAGTACCCTACAATGAGCAGTACTTC.

The rearrangement links TRBV5-1 to TRBJ1-2, with a tentative D call TRBD1 (6 bases). The CDR3 has 16 amino acids. CDR1 and CDR2 from the germline V gene are SGHRS and YFSETQ. Trimming removed 0 bases from V and 2 bases from J, with 14 bases in between. The CDR3 bases are TGCGCCAGCAGCTTGGTTTCAGGACAGCTCAACTATGGCTACACCTTC. Amino acid sequence: CASSLVSGQLNYGYTF. The full variable domain, in which reference TRBV5-1 and TRBJ1-2 provide the parts outside the CDR3, is KAGVTQTPRYLIKTRGQQVTLSCSPISGHRSVSWYQQTPGQGLQFLFEYFSETQRNKGNFPGRFSGRQFSNSRSEMNVSTLELGDSALYLCASSLVSGQLNYGYTFGSGTRLTVV.